Only a few counts were recorded for the clone carrying this TCR beta chain. Authors' analysis steps: Reference gene primer amplification gave nucleated cell count estimates. TCRdb's copy holds only in-frame clones and misses some; the assay was immunoSEQ multiplex PCR. V, J and clone size are taken as reported in that table, and D and trimming were inferred from the DNA itself. The sample includes about 95,000 clones, more than 75% of them seen just once. The data stem from a study of blood T cell repertoires in COVID-19. Study-wide context: Samples taken during acute and convalescent COVID-19 were collected in the United States, Italy and Spain. T cells, B-cell-depleted T cells, or PBMCs provided the cDNA or gDNA that served as material.

The length of the CDR3 is 13 residues. Germline CDR1 and CDR2: MNHEY and SVGAGI. Trimming pared 7 bases from V and 5 bases from J, leaving 12 bases between. Material for sequencing was peripheral blood. This rearrangement joins TRBV6-5 to TRBJ1-5; no clear D gene. This TCR was recovered from a human donor in a cohort sampled during active COVID-19. CDR3 in DNA: TGTGCCAGCACACTCCACTTGGATCAGCCCCAGCATTTT. Amino acid sequence: CASTLHLDQPQHF.